The T cell receptor (beta chain) under discussion was sequenced for a study of T cell repertoires in aging, cancer and after chemotherapy. Study at large: Patients with glioblastoma brain tumors were sampled before and after temozolomide-based therapy. General study findings and limits: Age-matched healthy donors had significantly more diverse, less clonal blood TCR repertoires than untreated cancer patients. In each cancer cohort, median generation probability increased across chemotherapy, suggesting thymic output rebounded. No conclusions about immunological memory after chemotherapy can be drawn from the repertoire data.

As concerns this clonotype: What it binds is unknown.

A mixed TRB-A/B primer pool amplified rearranged TRB by multiplex touch-down PCR. TCRdb fed the multiplex PCR reads into MiXCR, producing one record per CDR3 protein. The sample holds around 3,000 distinct CDR3 sequences, approximately 24% seen once. The V segment lost 7 bases and the J segment 5 bases; nucleotides outside the gene matches: 9. This CDR3 is 15 amino acids long. The germline V gene encodes CDR1 SGHAT and CDR2 FQNNGV. Amplification of TCR beta used genomic DNA extracted from peripheral blood. The sequence derives from a human donor with a solid tumor. The chain links TRBV11-2 to TRBJ2-2; 8 nucleotides line up with TRBD1. The sequencing input was blood. CDR3 coding DNA: TGTGCCAGCAAAACGCAGGGGGCCGATACCGGGGAGCTGTTTTTT. It translates to CASKTQGADTGELFF.